Each of the 16 T cell receptor beta chains below was sequenced from the same sample in a study of cytomegalovirus exposure and HLA in healthy donors. Use of 60 Vbeta and 13 Jbeta primers characterized the PCR. Clones were read by immunoSEQ multiplex PCR, and TCRdb kept only the in-frame ones, dropping some. This sample's clone table lists about 43,000 clones. Sequenced input: PBMCs. All receptors come from a woman under 40 in good health and CMV-seronegative.

The chain uses TRBV6-1 and TRBJ2-7; D may be TRBD1 (7 bases). Germline CDR1 and CDR2: MNHNS and SASEGT. This CDR3 is 16 amino acids long. Trimming pared 4 bases from V and 3 bases from J, leaving 19 bases between. CDR3 in DNA: TGTGCCAGCAGTGGGACTAACAGGGGACCACACTACGAGCAGTACTTC. Amino acids: CASSGTNRGPHYEQYF.

This chain uses TRBV6-1 with TRBJ2-3; 10 bases line up with TRBD2. Germline CDR1 is MNHNS and CDR2 is SASEGT. The CDR3 has 16 residues. V shed 3 bases and J 4 bases; nucleotides not matched to a gene: 7. CDR3 sequence: CASSEVSSGSSDTQYF. For the CDR3, the DNA is TGTGCCAGCAGTGAGGTGTCTAGCGGGAGCTCAGATACGCAGTATTTT.

The rearrangement links TRBV10-3 to TRBJ1-2; 8 nucleotides line up with TRBD1. Germline CDR1 ENHRY, CDR2 SYGVKD. V lost 7 bases, J lost 8 bases, and 6 bases stayed unmatched. The CDR3 is 12 residues long. Here the CDR3 DNA reads TGTGCCATCACCCCGACAGGGGAAGGCTACACCTTC. Protein product: CAITPTGEGYTF.

The chain is built from TRBV4-2 and TRBJ2-2, with 8 bases aligning to TRBD1. J lost 4 bases, V lost 4 bases, and 5 bases had no gene match. Germline CDR1 and CDR2: LGHNA and YNFKEQ. The CDR3 contains 15 residues. The CDR3 reads CASSRGQGSTGELFF. CDR3 coding DNA: TGTGCCAGCAGCCGTGGACAGGGTAGCACCGGGGAGCTGTTTTTT.

V is TRBV19 and J is TRBJ1-5, with TRBD1 matching over 8 bases. Germline lookup yields CDR1 LNHDA and CDR2 SQIVND (reference sequence). Unmatched junction bases numbered 10, after V lost 6 bases and J lost 0 bases. This CDR3 comprises 17 residues. The CDR3 DNA follows: TGTGCCAGTAGCGAGACAGGGGTCTTATATAGCAATCAGCCCCAGCATTTT. It encodes CASSETGVLYSNQPQHF. Using reference TRBV19 and TRBJ1-5 for the parts outside the CDR3, the full variable domain is DGGITQSPKYLFRKEGQNVTLSCEQNLNHDAMYWYRQDPGQGLRLIYYSQIVNDFQKGDIAEGYSVSREKKESFPLTVTSAQKNPTAFYLCASSETGVLYSNQPQHFGDGTRLSIL.

V is TRBV6-1 and J is TRBJ2-6, with 8 bases aligning to TRBD1. The CDR3 runs 15 residues. Germline V gene sequence: CDR1 MNHNS, CDR2 SASEGT. With V trimmed by 7 bases and J by 4 bases, 6 bases remained unmatched. The CDR3 bases are TGTGCCAGCAATCGACAGGGGTCCGGGGCCAACGTCCTGACTTTC. As protein: CASNRQGSGANVLTF.

On this clone: At one end the junction does not follow the germline gene, possibly because of a read error. V usage is TRBV4-1 and J usage is TRBJ2-1; maybe TRBD2 (5 bases). Germline V gene lookup returns CDR1 MGHRA and CDR2 YSYEKL. The CDR3 is 16 residues long. The CDR3 DNA follows: TGCGCCAGCAGTCAAGATTTTGGCGGGTCCTACAATGAGCAGTTCTTC. It encodes CASSQDFGGSYNEQFF.

The V gene is TRBV5-8, the J gene TRBJ1-5, with 9 nucleotides matching TRBD1. V lost 7 bases, J lost 5 bases, and 4 bases stayed unmatched. This CDR3 is 13 amino acids long. Germline CDR1 SGHTS, CDR2 YDEGEE. This CDR3 reads CASCRDRDQPQHF. CDR3 nucleotides: TGTGCCAGCTGTCGGGACAGGGATCAGCCCCAGCATTTT.

The chain combines TRBV9 with TRBJ2-7, with D perhaps TRBD2 (6 bases). In germline, CDR1 is SGDLS, CDR2 YYNGEE. The length of the CDR3 is 15 residues. V lost 2 bases, J lost 3 bases, and 15 bases lay in between. CDR3: CASSVGSGSGYEQYF. The DNA for the CDR3 is TGTGCCAGCAGCGTGGGTAGCGGTAGCGGCTACGAGCAGTACTTC.

V and J are TRBV11-1 and TRBJ2-3; TRBD1 matches at 9 bases. CDR1 SGHAT and CDR2 FQDESV come from the germline V gene (reference sequence). CDR3 length equals 15 residues. The trim removed 0 bases at V and 4 bases at J, leaving 2 bases unmatched. The CDR3 region has the DNA TGTGCCAGCAGCTTAGCCGGGACAGGGTCAGATACGCAGTATTTT. Translation gives CASSLAGTGSDTQYF. Supplemented by reference TRBV11-1 and TRBJ2-3, the full variable domain reads EAEVAQSPRYKITEKSQAVAFWCDPISGHATLYWYRQILGQGPELLVQFQDESVVDDSQLPKDRFSAERLKGVDSTLKIQPAELGDSAMYLCASSLAGTGSDTQYFGPGTRLTVL.

The J gene is TRBJ2-3, the V gene TRBV5-1, with 7 bases fitting TRBD1. J gave up 4 bases and V 5 bases, and 7 bases lay outside the gene matches. The germline V gene encodes CDR1 SGHRS and CDR2 YFSETQ. The CDR3 runs to 14 residues. CDR3 sequence: CASRSDRDPDTQYF. The CDR3 DNA sequence: TGCGCCAGCAGATCTGACAGGGACCCAGATACGCAGTATTTT.

The V and J genes are TRBV7-9 and TRBJ1-2, with unresolved D. The CDR3 loop spans 11 amino acids. Per germline, CDR1 SEHNR and CDR2 FQNEAQ (reference sequence). Deletions cut 3 bases from V and 8 bases from J, with 7 bases between. CDR3 nucleotides: TGTGCCAGCAGCTTCATCGGGGGCTACACCTTC. Amino acid sequence: CASSFIGGYTF.

The chain couples TRBV28 to TRBJ1-2, with TRBD1 identical over 9 bases. V lost 4 bases and J lost 8; bases outside the gene matches: 11. The CDR3 spans 15 residues. CDR1 is MDHEN, CDR2 SYDVKM, per germline. The DNA of the CDR3 is TGTGCCAGCAGTTCAACCGGGACAGGGTATAGCGGCTACACCTTC. This sequence encodes CASSSTGTGYSGYTF.

V is TRBV4-3 and J is TRBJ2-2, with D maybe TRBD1 (6 bases). Germline CDR1 and CDR2: LGHNA and YSLEER. CDR3 length equals 14 residues. Trimming shortened V by 11 bases and J by 3 bases, and 16 bases separated the two germline ends. Here the CDR3 DNA reads TGCGCCGCGGCGAAATACAGGGACACCGGGGAGCTGTTTTTT. Amino acids: CAAAKYRDTGELFF.

This chain joins TRBV27 and TRBJ1-5; D is unclear. The CDR3 loop spans 15 amino acids. Germline lookup yields CDR1 MNHEY and CDR2 SMNVEV (reference sequence). Trimming removed 1 base at V and 1 base at J, with 8 bases between. The CDR3 protein is CASSLLGGSNQPQHF. Here the CDR3 DNA reads TGTGCCAGCAGTTTATTGGGAGGCAGCAATCAGCCCCAGCATTTT.

The chain is built from TRBV5-6 and TRBJ1-5; D gene ambiguous. V was shortened by 0 bases and J by 0 bases, with 7 bases between the two germline ends. Germline loops: CDR1 SGHDT, CDR2 YYEEEE. This CDR3 spans 15 amino acids. The CDR3 DNA reads as TGTGCCAGCAGCTTGGGGCCAGATAGCAATCAGCCCCAGCATTTT. Translated, it gives CASSLGPDSNQPQHF.